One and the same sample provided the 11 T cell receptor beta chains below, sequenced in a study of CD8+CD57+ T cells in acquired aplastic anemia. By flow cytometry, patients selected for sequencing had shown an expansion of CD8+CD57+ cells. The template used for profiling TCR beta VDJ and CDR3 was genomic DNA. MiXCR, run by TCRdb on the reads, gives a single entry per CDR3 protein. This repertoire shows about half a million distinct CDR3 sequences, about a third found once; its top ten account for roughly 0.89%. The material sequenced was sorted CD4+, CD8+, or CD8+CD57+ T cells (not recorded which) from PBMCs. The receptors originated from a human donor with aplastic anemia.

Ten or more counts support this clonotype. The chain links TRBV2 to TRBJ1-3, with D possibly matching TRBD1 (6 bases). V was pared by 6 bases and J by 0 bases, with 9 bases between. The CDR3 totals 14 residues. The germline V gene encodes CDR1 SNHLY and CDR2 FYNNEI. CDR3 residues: CASSRGGSGNTIYF. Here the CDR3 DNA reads TGTGCCAGCAGCCGAGGGGGCTCTGGAAACACCATATATTTT.

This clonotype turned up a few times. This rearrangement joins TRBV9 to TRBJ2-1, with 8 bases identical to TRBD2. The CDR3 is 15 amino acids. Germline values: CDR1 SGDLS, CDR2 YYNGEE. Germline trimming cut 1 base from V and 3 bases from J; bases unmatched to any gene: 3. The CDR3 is CASSVKRGYYNEQFF. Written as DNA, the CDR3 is TGTGCCAGCAGCGTAAAGCGGGGGTACTACAATGAGCAGTTCTTC.

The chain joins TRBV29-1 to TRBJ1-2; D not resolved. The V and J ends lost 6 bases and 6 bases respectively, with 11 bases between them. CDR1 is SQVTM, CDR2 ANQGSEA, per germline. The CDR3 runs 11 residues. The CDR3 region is CSVPLAHGYTF. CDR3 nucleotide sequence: TGCAGCGTCCCCCTCGCCCATGGCTACACCTTC. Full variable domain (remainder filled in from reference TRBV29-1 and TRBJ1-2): SAVISQKPSRDICQRGTSLTIQCQVDSQVTMMFWYRQQPGQSLTLIATANQGSEATYESGFVIDKFPISRPNLTFSTLTVSNMSPEDSSIYLCSVPLAHGYTFGSGTRLTVV.

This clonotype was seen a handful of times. CDR3 residues: CATAPAGVYYEQYF. CDR3 nucleotide sequence: TGTGCCACCGCGCCAGCGGGAGTTTATTACGAGCAGTACTTC. This chain joins TRBV15 and TRBJ2-7; 8 bases line up with TRBD2. This CDR3 is built from 14 residues. V trimming: 8 bases; J trimming: 4 bases; junction bases outside the gene matches: 10. In germline, CDR1 is LNHNV, CDR2 YYDKDF (reference sequence). Based on the CDR3 plus reference TRBV15 and TRBJ2-7, the full variable domain is DAMVIQNPRYQVTQFGKPVTLSCSQTLNHNVMYWYQQKSSQAPKLLFHYYDKDFNNEADTPDNFQSRRPNTSFCFLDIRSPGLGDTAMYLCATAPAGVYYEQYFGPGTRLTVT.

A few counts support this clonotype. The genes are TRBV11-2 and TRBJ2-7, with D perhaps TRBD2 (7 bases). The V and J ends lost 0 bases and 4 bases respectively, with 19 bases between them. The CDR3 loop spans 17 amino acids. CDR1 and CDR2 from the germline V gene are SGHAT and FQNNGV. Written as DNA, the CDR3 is TGTGCCAGCAGCTTAGATCTCCAACAGGGAGGGTTGTACGAGCAGTACTTC. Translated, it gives CASSLDLQQGGLYEQYF.

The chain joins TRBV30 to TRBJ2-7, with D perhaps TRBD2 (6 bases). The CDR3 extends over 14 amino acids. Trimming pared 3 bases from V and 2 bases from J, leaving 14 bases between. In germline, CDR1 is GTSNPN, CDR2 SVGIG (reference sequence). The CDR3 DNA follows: TGTGCCTGGAGGCTGCGGGACCAGCCCTACGAGCAGTACTTC. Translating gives CAWRLRDQPYEQYF.

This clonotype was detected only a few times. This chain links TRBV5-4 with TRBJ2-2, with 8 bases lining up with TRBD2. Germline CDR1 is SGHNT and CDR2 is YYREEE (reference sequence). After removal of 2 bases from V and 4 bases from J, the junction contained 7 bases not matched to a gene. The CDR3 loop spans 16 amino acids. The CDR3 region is CASSLPGLGLTGELFF. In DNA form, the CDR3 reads TGTGCCAGCAGCTTACCGGGACTAGGTCTCACCGGGGAGCTGTTTTTT.

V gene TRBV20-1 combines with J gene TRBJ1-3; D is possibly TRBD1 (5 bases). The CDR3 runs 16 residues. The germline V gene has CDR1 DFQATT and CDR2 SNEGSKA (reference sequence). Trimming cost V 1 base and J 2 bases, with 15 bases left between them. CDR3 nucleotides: TGCAGTGCTAGAGGCGGGGGGAGCATCCCTGGAAACACCATATATTTT. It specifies CSARGGGSIPGNTIYF.

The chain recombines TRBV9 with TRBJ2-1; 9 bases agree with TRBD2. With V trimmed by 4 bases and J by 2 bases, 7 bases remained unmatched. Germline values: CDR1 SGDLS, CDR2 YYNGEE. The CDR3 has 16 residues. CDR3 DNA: TGTGCCAGCAGCCGTGCAGCTAGCGGGACCTACAATGAGCAGTTCTTC. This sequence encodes CASSRAASGTYNEQFF.

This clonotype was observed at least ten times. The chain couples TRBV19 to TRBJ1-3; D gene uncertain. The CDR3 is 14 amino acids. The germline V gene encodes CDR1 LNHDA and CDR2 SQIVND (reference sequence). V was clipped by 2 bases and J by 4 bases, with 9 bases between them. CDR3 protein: CASSIPQPGNTIYF. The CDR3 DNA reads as TGTGCCAGTAGTATACCTCAGCCCGGAAACACCATATATTTT.

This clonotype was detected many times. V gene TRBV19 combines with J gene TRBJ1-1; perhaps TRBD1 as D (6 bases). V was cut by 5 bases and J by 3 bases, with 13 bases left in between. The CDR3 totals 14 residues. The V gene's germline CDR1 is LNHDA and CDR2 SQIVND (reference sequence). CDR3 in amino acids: CASSWGGADTEAFF. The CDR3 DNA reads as TGTGCCAGTAGTTGGGGGGGCGCGGACACTGAAGCTTTCTTT.